The 19 T cell receptor beta chains below all came from one sample that was sequenced in a study of cytomegalovirus exposure and HLA in healthy donors (dated by TCRdb to 2016 to 2017). The library was made by the immunoSEQ multiplex PCR assay. For the multiplex PCR, a mixture combining 60 forward primers for TCR Vbeta segments and 13 reverse primers for TCR Jbeta segments was used. The immuneACCESS repertoire file appears here via TCRdb, limited to in-frame rearrangements. These files lack a portion of the clones; in checked studies, under half of the deficit traces to unresolved V genes, and the cause of the others is not known. The sample table records roughly 200,000 clones; 65% to 85% of these occur just once. Together, the top ten hold under 2% of the sample. Specimen: PBMCs. Receptors originate from a middle-aged man in good health and CMV-seropositive.

J is TRBJ1-5 and V is TRBV19; weak D call: TRBD1 (5 bases). Germline V gene data show CDR1 as LNHDA and CDR2 as SQIVND (reference sequence). V was shortened by 2 bases and J by 0 bases, with 11 bases between the two germline ends. The CDR3 totals 16 residues. In nucleotides, the CDR3 is TGTGCCAGTAGTATATTTAGGGGCGGTAGCAATCAGCCCCAGCATTTT. It translates to CASSIFRGGSNQPQHF.

This rearrangement joins TRBV5-1 to TRBJ2-3, with D tentatively TRBD1 (5 bases). V was trimmed by 0 bases and J by 2 bases, leaving 10 bases between them. The CDR3 covers 15 residues. From germline, CDR1 is SGHRS and CDR2 YFSETQ. This chain's CDR3 is CASSLEQVLTDTQYF. CDR3 DNA: TGCGCCAGCAGCTTGGAACAGGTTCTCACAGATACGCAGTATTTT.

V is TRBV5-1 and J is TRBJ2-2, with 14 bases that match TRBD2. Per the germline V gene, CDR1 is SGHRS and CDR2 is YFSETQ. CDR3 length: 18 residues. Unmatched junction bases numbered 10, after V lost 4 bases and J lost 5 bases. The CDR3 DNA reads TGCGCCAGCAGCCGCCCGGGACTAGCGGGAGTTGGGACCGGGGAGCTGTTTTTT. Translated: CASSRPGLAGVGTGELFF.

J is TRBJ2-2 and V is TRBV5-1; D remains ambiguous. The CDR3 length is 13 residues. The germline V gene has CDR1 SGHRS and CDR2 YFSETQ. The V gene lost 4 bases and the J gene lost 4 bases, with 8 bases spanning the gap. CDR3 nucleotides: TGCGCCAGCAGCAAACTTATCACCGGGGAGCTGTTTTTT. Translation gives CASSKLITGELFF. Based on the CDR3 plus reference TRBV5-1 and TRBJ2-2, the full variable domain is KAGVTQTPRYLIKTRGQQVTLSCSPISGHRSVSWYQQTPGQGLQFLFEYFSETQRNKGNFPGRFSGRQFSNSRSEMNVSTLELGDSALYLCASSKLITGELFFGEGSRLTVL.

The chain joins TRBV20-1 to TRBJ1-1; a weak D match, TRBD1 (6 bases). There are 11 residues in the CDR3. Germline CDR1 DFQATT, CDR2 SNEGSKA (reference sequence). Trimming left V 4 bases short and J 11 bases short, with 14 bases between. The CDR3 loop reads CSANTGPLAFF. The CDR3 nucleotides read TGCAGTGCTAATACAGGGCCCCTTGCTTTCTTT.

The rearrangement uses TRBV7-6 and TRBJ2-1; unclear D gene. The V gene lost 5 bases and the J gene lost 0 bases, with 8 bases spanning the gap. The V gene's germline CDR1 is SGHVS and CDR2 FNYEAQ. The length of the CDR3 is 14 residues. CDR3: CASSPSSSYNEQFF. Written as DNA, the CDR3 is TGTGCCAGCAGCCCCTCCAGCTCCTACAATGAGCAGTTCTTC.

V is TRBV2 and J is TRBJ2-7; 10 bases align to TRBD1. The CDR3 spans 13 residues. The germline CDR1 and CDR2 sequences are SNHLY and FYNNEI. V was pared by 8 bases and J by 2 bases, with 3 bases of the junction left unmatched. This CDR3 reads CASDRGPPYEQYF. The CDR3 coding sequence is TGTGCCAGCGACAGGGGGCCCCCCTACGAGCAGTACTTC.

The chain is built from TRBV5-1 and TRBJ2-7; 7 nucleotides match TRBD1. Trimming removed 4 bases from V and 4 bases from J; junction bases left unmatched: 5. Germline V gene data show CDR1 as SGHRS and CDR2 as YFSETQ. The CDR3 totals 13 residues. The CDR3 nucleotides read TGCGCCAGCAGCATTCCACAGGGGTACGAGCAGTACTTC. It is translated as CASSIPQGYEQYF.

This chain uses TRBV11-2 with TRBJ1-1, with D perhaps matching TRBD1 (5 bases). The CDR3 extends over 15 amino acids. Trimming removed 4 bases from V and 5 bases from J, with 17 bases in between. In germline, CDR1 is SGHAT, CDR2 FQNNGV. The CDR3 DNA reads TGTGCCAGCAGCTCCCGCCTCACGGGGGTGACTGAAGCTTTCTTT. Translation: CASSSRLTGVTEAFF.

This chain uses TRBV19 with TRBJ1-1; 8 bases map to TRBD1. Trimming at V came to 8 bases and at J to 0 bases, leaving 2 bases not matched to a gene. The length of the CDR3 is 13 residues. Per the germline V gene, CDR1 is LNHDA and CDR2 is SQIVND (reference sequence). Written as DNA, the CDR3 is TGTGCCAGTGGACAGGGCATGAACACTGAAGCTTTCTTT. Translating gives CASGQGMNTEAFF.

The chain uses TRBV15 and TRBJ2-7, with a possible D match to TRBD1 (6 bases). Trimming left V 3 bases short and J 1 base short, with 13 bases between. Germline V lookup: CDR1 LNHNV, CDR2 YYDKDF (reference sequence). The CDR3 has 15 amino acids. CDR3: CATSREPGTSYEQYF. The DNA for the CDR3 is TGTGCCACCAGCAGGGAACCCGGGACATCCTACGAGCAGTACTTC.

J is TRBJ1-3 and V is TRBV7-2; D is unclear. The V end was cut by 1 base, the J end by 10 bases, with 11 bases between. Germline CDR1 and CDR2: SGHTA and FQGNSA. The CDR3 covers 13 residues. Written as DNA, the CDR3 is TGTGCCAGCAGCTTAGTTCCCCAGTCAACCATATATTTT. Translation gives CASSLVPQSTIYF.

The chain uses TRBV18 and TRBJ2-1; maybe TRBD2 (6 bases). This CDR3 comprises 15 residues. Germline CDR1 KGHSH, CDR2 LQKENI. Trimming cost V 3 bases and J 6 bases, with 15 bases left between them. DNA of the CDR3: TGTGCCAGCTCACCCGGGCCGGGAGTAGGCAATGAGCAGTTCTTC. Amino acids: CASSPGPGVGNEQFF.

DNA for the CDR3: TGTGCCAGCGGACCGCGGGGGACTAGCTTCACAGATACGCAGTATTTT. Protein product: CASGPRGTSFTDTQYF. The chain links TRBV4-2 to TRBJ2-3; TRBD2 aligns across 9 bases. In germline, CDR1 is LGHNA, CDR2 YNFKEQ. V lost 8 bases to trimming and J lost 2 bases; unmatched junction nucleotides: 11. The CDR3 loop spans 16 amino acids.

This clone was observed a single time. The chain uses TRBV7-3 and TRBJ2-1; TRBD2 is a possible D gene (6 bases). Germline V gene data show CDR1 as SGHTA and CDR2 as FQGTGA. The ends were cut back, 3 bases at V and 4 bases at J, with 16 bases in the middle. CDR3 length equals 16 residues. Written as DNA, the CDR3 is TGTGCCAGCAGCTTGGGGAGGACCCAAGGGTACAATGAGCAGTTCTTC. It encodes CASSLGRTQGYNEQFF. Full variable domain (outside the CDR3, taken from reference TRBV7-3 and TRBJ2-1): GAGVSQTPSNKVTEKGKYVELRCDPISGHTALYWYRQSLGQGPEFLIYFQGTGAADDSGLPNDRFFAVRPEGSVSTLKIQRTERGDSAVYLCASSLGRTQGYNEQFFGPGTRLTVL.

The chain is built from TRBV20-1 and TRBJ2-1; D unresolved. Trimming removed 5 bases from V and 5 bases from J, with 7 bases in between. The CDR3 totals 11 residues. CDR1 and CDR2 from the germline V gene are DFQATT and SNEGSKA (reference sequence). As DNA, the CDR3 is TGCAGTGCTTTCCTAGACAATGAGCAGTTCTTC. Its translation is CSAFLDNEQFF.

This chain links TRBV29-1 with TRBJ1-1; 12 positions agree with TRBD1. The germline gives CDR1 SQVTM, CDR2 ANQGSEA. This CDR3 is 13 amino acids long. The V and J ends lost 6 bases and 4 bases, in that order; junction bases with no gene match: 3. The CDR3: CSVAGQGATEAFF. The CDR3 coding sequence is TGCAGCGTCGCGGGACAGGGGGCCACTGAAGCTTTCTTT. Full variable domain (missing parts from reference TRBV29-1 and TRBJ1-1): SAVISQKPSRDICQRGTSLTIQCQVDSQVTMMFWYRQQPGQSLTLIATANQGSEATYESGFVIDKFPISRPNLTFSTLTVSNMSPEDSSIYLCSVAGQGATEAFFGQGTRLTVV.

This chain links TRBV7-2 with TRBJ2-2; no reliable D call. The CDR3 length is 14 residues. CDR1 is SGHTA, CDR2 FQGNSA, per germline. Trimming took 0 bases from V and 6 from J, leaving 8 bases between them. CDR3 sequence (DNA): TGTGCCAGCAGCTTAGCGCAGTACGCCGGGGAGCTGTTTTTT. Translated: CASSLAQYAGELFF.

This rearrangement joins TRBV10-2 to TRBJ1-1, with D tentatively TRBD1 (5 bases). V was clipped by 3 bases and J by 0 bases, with 11 bases between them. Germline-derived CDR1 and CDR2 are WSHSY and SAAADI. The CDR3 totals 15 residues. As DNA, the CDR3 is TGCGCCAGCAGTGATGACAGCCGCTTGAACACTGAAGCTTTCTTT. Amino acid sequence: CASSDDSRLNTEAFF.